This TCR beta chain was observed in a study of shared clonotypes between healthy human individuals. Trimming shortened V by 4 bases and J by 2 bases, and 9 bases separated the two germline ends. The CDR3 is 13 amino acids. Per germline, CDR1 SGHDT and CDR2 YYEEEE. This clone was observed once. The antigen is unknown. General study points: The four-donor shared clonotypes exceeded non-shared clonotypes in generation probability, with non-shared ones scoring lower. There were few donors, and this limited the genetic and exposure-history diversity represented.

Here immunoSEQ multiplex PCR was the method, and the copy in TCRdb shows in-frame clones only, minus some. Of millions of clones listed, 85% to 95% are singletons. As defined, naive CD8 cells were CD45RO-negative and positively selected for CCR7, with terminally differentiated effector memory CD45RA+ cells excluded. This TCR was sampled from a man younger than 35 in good health. The gene calls are TRBV5-6 and TRBJ1-1; no reliable D call. Sequences were obtained from naive CD8+ T cells sorted from blood. The CDR3 here is CASSPRRNTEAFF. DNA of the CDR3: TGTGCCAGCAGCCCACGGAGAAACACTGAAGCTTTCTTT.